Reported below is one T cell receptor (beta chain). Its antigen is unknown. Data came from immunoSEQ multiplex PCR; TCRdb stores just in-frame clones and leaves some out. The data contain about 3,000 clones, roughly 80% of them singletons. This sample is drawn from a study of chemoradiotherapy in HPV16-positive cancers. Study-level background: Functional T-cell assays on a couple of HPV16-positive patients' cells defined candidate HPV-specific clones and common TCR motifs. Study observations and caveats: HPV-specific T cells were functionally defined from only a couple of HPV16-positive patients. HPV-responsive T-cell expansion during chemoradiotherapy was linked to improved recurrence-free survival in HPV16-positive patients.

CDR1 and CDR2 from the germline V gene are SQVTM and ANQGSEA. There are 15 residues in the CDR3. Trimming at V came to 2 bases and at J to 0 bases, leaving 6 bases not matched to a gene. Over chemoradiotherapy, repertoires were sampled more than once. The sequence was obtained from a human donor with HPV-associated anogenital cancer. The source material was blood, sampled from a patient who underwent chemoradiotherapy. This chain connects TRBV29-1 to TRBJ2-5, with 7 bases that match TRBD2. In nucleotides, the CDR3 is TGCAGCGTTGAAAGGGAGCGGGACTACCAAGAGACCCAGTACTTC. Translation gives CSVERERDYQETQYF. Filled out from reference TRBV29-1 and TRBJ2-5, the complete variable domain reads SAVISQKPSRDICQRGTSLTIQCQVDSQVTMMFWYRQQPGQSLTLIATANQGSEATYESGFVIDKFPISRPNLTFSTLTVSNMSPEDSSIYLCSVERERDYQETQYFGPGTRLLVL.